This T cell receptor beta chain was documented in a study of T-cell memory formation after mild COVID-19 (dated by TCRdb to 2020 to 2023). Describing the broader study: Most TCR sequence clusters were specific to one of the two donors. In a couple of donors, T-cell clones that expanded and contracted after mild COVID-19 were tracked by sequencing TCRalpha and TCRbeta repertoires over time. The cohort was made up of two young adult volunteers, one female and one male, who were previously healthy. Study-wide conclusions, independent of this receptor: Some responding clones were detected in pre-infection memory, which suggested that pre-existing cross-reactive memory T cells had joined the SARS-CoV-2 response. Only a couple of mild cases were covered by the study, and larger cohorts that include severe cases with pre-infection samples were considered necessary. Balanced CD4/CD8 phenotypes were observed for clones contracting from day 15 to 85, whereas a bias towards CD4+ was observed for a second wave of clones expanding from day 15 to 37. Contracting CD4+ clones were found mainly in CM and EM memory subsets, while CD8+ clones were enriched in EMRA. Whether the second-wave clones peaking on day 37 were SARS-CoV-2 specific was not confirmed.

Ficoll-Paque density gradient centrifugation was the method used to isolate PBMCs. This clonotype has just a few counts. The target of this receptor is not known. Qualities for individual bases were not recorded, and no much larger clone is one base off. Relative to germline, V is 9 bases shorter and J is 2 bases shorter, with 13 bases between their ends. CDR3 length: 14 amino acids, cysteine to phenylalanine. Only the CDR3 region is kept as DNA, spanning 42 bases read in frame from base 1. The germline V gene provides CDR1 SGHTA and CDR2 FQGNSA. Instrument used: Illumina NovaSeq 6000. Using 5'RACE with constant-segment primers, TCRalpha and TCRbeta cDNA libraries were constructed, with sample barcodes and unique molecular identifiers added in the process. RNA was extracted from every sample with Trizol reagent. Amplification of the libraries took two PCR steps, and the second step added a second sample barcode plus Illumina TruSeq adapters. The libraries were sequenced on an Illumina NovaSeq using 2 x 150 bp paired-end reads. The published analysis was carried out like this. Demultiplexing of reads and collapsing into UMI-guided consensus sequences were performed with migec v1.2.7. Using mixcr v2.1.11, UMI consensuses were aligned to TRA and TRB V and J templates and then assembled into clonotypes. A clonotype was counted as expanded or contracted only when both edgeR and NoisET called the clonotype significant, with the noise models trained on biological replicates. For edgeR calls, a false discovery rate-adjusted p below 0.01 and a log2 fold-change threshold of 1 were applied. As an exploratory analysis of dynamics, max-normalized trajectories of the 1000 most abundant clonotypes were examined with PCA combined with hierarchical clustering. Separately sequenced CD4+ and CD8+ repertoires were used to assign the CD4 or CD8 phenotype of responding clones. Using fastp trimming at Q25 and MiXCR clonotype assembly, TCRdb reanalyzed the public sequencing data and kept in-frame beta chains. Records with the same CDR3 protein are collapsed into one entry carrying the most frequent genes and DNA. These V and J calls rely on TCRdb rather than the paper's analysis. In this sample the table shows a few hundred thousand distinct CDR3 sequences, over 15% of which occur a single time. Roughly 23% of the sample comes from the top ten.

The specimen was PBMCs or a T cell subset sorted from them (not recorded which). The rearranged segments are TRBV7-2 and TRBJ2-2, with a tentative D call of TRBD1 or TRBD2, each matching 5 bases. The sequence derives from a man between 18 and 35 years old who had mild COVID-19 (a few samples of this study predate the infection). The sample titles of this study are shuffled in the database, so cell type and time point are left out; the donor was told from shared clones. The CDR3 reads as follows: CASREGPNTGELFF. The nucleotides are TGTGCCAGTAGAGAGGGGCCTAACACCGGGGAGCTGTTTTTT.